The 15 T cell receptor beta chains below were found in one sample sequenced in a study of blood T cell repertoires in COVID-19. TCRdb's table, derived via immunoSEQ multiplex PCR, lists solely in-frame clones and lacks some. The table records more than 200,000 clones, around 86% of them present only once. The material sequenced was PBMCs or T cells enriched from blood (not recorded which). These receptor sequences come from a man aged 30-40 years in a cohort exposed to, infected with or recovered from COVID-19 (not recorded which).

The rearrangement uses TRBV24-1 and TRBJ1-2; 8 bases are a match to TRBD1. J lost 7 bases, V lost 5 bases, and 8 bases had no gene match. The CDR3 sequence is 14 residues long. The germline V gene has CDR1 KGHDR and CDR2 SFDVKD. The CDR3 loop reads CATSGGRGLGGYTF. The DNA for the CDR3 is TGTGCCACCAGTGGCGGCAGGGGGCTTGGTGGCTACACCTTC.

This chain uses TRBV28 with TRBJ2-5, with a tentative D call TRBD1 (5 bases). From germline, CDR1 is MDHEN and CDR2 SYDVKM. V lost 9 bases and J 6 bases, leaving 17 bases between the germline ends. This CDR3 spans 13 amino acids. The CDR3 DNA follows: TGTGCCAGAAGGGGCCCAGATTTCAAGACCCAGTACTTC. Translation gives CARRGPDFKTQYF.

This chain connects TRBV6-5 to TRBJ2-3; 9 nucleotides align to TRBD1. This CDR3 is 13 amino acids long. From germline, CDR1 is MNHEY and CDR2 SVGAGI. J was trimmed by 14 bases and V by 5 bases; bases with no gene match: 11. In nucleotides, the CDR3 is TGTGCCAGCAGTATAACAGGGGGCGAGAGAAGGTATTTT. It specifies CASSITGGERRYF.

This clone was recorded a few times. This rearrangement joins TRBV7-9 to TRBJ1-2, with 7 positions matching TRBD1. Germline assignment: CDR1 SEHNR and CDR2 FQNEAQ (reference sequence). V lost 2 bases and J lost 6; bases outside the gene matches: 12. This CDR3 region has 16 residues. As DNA, the CDR3 is TGTGCCAGCAGCTTATTATCTCTGGGGGGACAGCATGGCTACACCTTC. Translated, it gives CASSLLSLGGQHGYTF.

V usage is TRBV5-1 and J usage is TRBJ2-3, with D tentatively TRBD1 (5 bases). V gave up 4 bases and J gave up 2 bases, with 8 bases separating them. The CDR3 runs 13 residues. CDR1 and CDR2 from the germline V gene are SGHRS and YFSETQ. This chain's CDR3 is CASSPTVTDTQYF. The CDR3 bases are TGCGCCAGCAGCCCGACAGTCACAGATACGCAGTATTTT.

CDR3 sequence: CASSSPGTSAGELFF. The CDR3, as DNA: TGTGCCAGCAGCTCACCCGGGACTAGTGCCGGGGAGCTGTTTTTT. The J gene is TRBJ2-2, the V gene TRBV7-3; 8 nucleotides line up with TRBD2. Germline V gives CDR1 SGHTA, CDR2 FQGTGA. Losses at the gene ends were 4 bases for V and 6 bases for J; bases not matched to a gene: 7. The CDR3 totals 15 residues.

The chain has TRBV7-8 and TRBJ2-7; 10 nucleotides line up with TRBD1. Trimming at V came to 5 bases and at J to 7 bases, leaving 8 bases not matched to a gene. From germline, CDR1 is SGHVS and CDR2 FQNEAQ. This CDR3 comprises 14 residues. CDR3 bases: TGTGCCAGCAGCCCCCGGACAGGGGGTTGGGAGCAGTACTTC. This codes for CASSPRTGGWEQYF.

The chain couples TRBV7-2 to TRBJ2-3, with 11 positions matching TRBD2. V lost 2 bases, J lost 5 bases, and 9 bases stayed unmatched. The CDR3 runs 17 residues. The germline V gene encodes CDR1 SGHTA and CDR2 FQGNSA. The CDR3 sequence: CASSLSPSGRRLDTQYF. The CDR3, as DNA: TGTGCCAGCAGCTTATCCCCTAGCGGGAGGAGATTAGATACGCAGTATTTT.

The chain has TRBV2 and TRBJ2-7, with TRBD2 identical over 7 bases. The CDR3 length is 14 residues. The germline V gene encodes CDR1 SNHLY and CDR2 FYNNEI. Trimming removed 4 bases from V and 3 bases from J; junction bases left unmatched: 6. The CDR3 DNA sequence: TGTGCCAGCAGTGGACTAGCTGGGGTCTACGAGCAGTACTTC. Its translation: CASSGLAGVYEQYF.

This chain connects TRBV29-1 to TRBJ1-4; D gene uncertain. Deletions cut 2 bases from V and 7 bases from J, with 8 bases between. Germline values: CDR1 SQVTM, CDR2 ANQGSEA. This CDR3 is built from 12 residues. The CDR3 region is CSVESNPEKLFF. The CDR3 DNA reads as TGCAGCGTTGAATCTAATCCTGAAAAACTGTTTTTT.

J is TRBJ2-7 and V is TRBV7-2; 7 bases are a match to TRBD1. The CDR3 runs 16 residues. The trim removed 1 base at V and 2 bases at J, leaving 8 bases unmatched. The germline CDR1 and CDR2 sequences are SGHTA and FQGNSA. Here the CDR3 reads CASSLEGTVRTYEQYF. CDR3 sequence (DNA): TGTGCCAGCAGCTTAGAGGGGACAGTGAGAACCTACGAGCAGTACTTC.

This sequence joins TRBV28 and TRBJ2-7, with 7 bases lining up with TRBD1. With 7 bases clipped from V and 3 bases from J, the junction kept 12 bases outside the gene matches. The CDR3 totals 15 residues. Germline lookup yields CDR1 MDHEN and CDR2 SYDVKM. The CDR3 is CASTPSGTDNYEQYF. The CDR3 coding sequence is TGTGCCAGCACCCCGTCCGGGACAGATAACTACGAGCAGTACTTC.

The chain has TRBV1 and TRBJ2-1; the table gives TRBD2 as D, unverified against the DNA. TRBV1 is tagged as a pseudogene. This CDR3 comprises 19 residues. CDR3: CTSSQRSTQREVSYNEQFF. CDR3 in DNA: TGCACCAGCAGCCAAAGATCGACCCAGCGGGAGGTCTCCTACAATGAGCAGTTCTTC.

The sample holds a few counts of this clone. The chain has TRBV7-2 and TRBJ1-2; TRBD1 matches 11 bases. Germline CDR1 SGHTA, CDR2 FQGNSA. V dropped 5 bases and J dropped 6; count of bases not matched to a gene: 14. The CDR3 covers 17 residues. The CDR3 is CASSRAARGQGGDGYTF. The DNA of the CDR3 is TGTGCCAGCAGCAGGGCAGCCCGGGGACAGGGGGGCGATGGCTACACCTTC.

J is TRBJ2-7 and V is TRBV28; 15 nucleotides match TRBD2. The V gene end was trimmed by 3 bases and the J gene end by 2 bases; junction bases not matched to a gene: 8. From germline, CDR1 is MDHEN and CDR2 SYDVKM. This CDR3 region has 18 residues. The CDR3 coding sequence is TGTGCCAGCAGTTTTGTTGGGACTAGCGGGAGGTTCCCCTACGAGCAGTACTTC. The encoded protein is CASSFVGTSGRFPYEQYF.